This TCR beta chain was identified during a study of cytotoxic CD8 clonotypes in ibrutinib-treated CLL. Across the whole study: Responses: roughly 25 partial, 2 complete; after median about 70 months, around 15 stayed remitted, some 12 progressed. Averaging across samples gave about 240,000 productive templates and approximately 87,000 productive rearrangements.

Regarding the study as a whole: Age-matched healthy donor levels were exceeded by baseline clonality, which tracked circulating CD8+ T-cell counts.

In its sample, this clone was seen a few times. Its antigen is unidentified. The V gene's germline CDR1 is MNHNY and CDR2 SVGAGI (reference sequence). The V segment lost 10 bases and the J segment 7 bases; nucleotides outside the gene matches: 7. CDR3 length: 12 amino acids. Profiled with immunoSEQ multiplex PCR; TCRdb holds only in-frame clones, not every one. Of fewer than 300,000 clones listed, roughly 76% were seen once; the top ten hold about 5.3%. The specimen comprised PBMCs, sampled at disease progression, from a patient treated with ibrutinib. The chain has TRBV6-6 and TRBJ1-5, with TRBD1 identical over 7 bases. This sequence originates from a human donor with chronic lymphocytic leukemia. As DNA, the CDR3 is TGTGCCACGACAGGGTTTGGGCAGCCCCAGCATTTT. It is translated as CATTGFGQPQHF.